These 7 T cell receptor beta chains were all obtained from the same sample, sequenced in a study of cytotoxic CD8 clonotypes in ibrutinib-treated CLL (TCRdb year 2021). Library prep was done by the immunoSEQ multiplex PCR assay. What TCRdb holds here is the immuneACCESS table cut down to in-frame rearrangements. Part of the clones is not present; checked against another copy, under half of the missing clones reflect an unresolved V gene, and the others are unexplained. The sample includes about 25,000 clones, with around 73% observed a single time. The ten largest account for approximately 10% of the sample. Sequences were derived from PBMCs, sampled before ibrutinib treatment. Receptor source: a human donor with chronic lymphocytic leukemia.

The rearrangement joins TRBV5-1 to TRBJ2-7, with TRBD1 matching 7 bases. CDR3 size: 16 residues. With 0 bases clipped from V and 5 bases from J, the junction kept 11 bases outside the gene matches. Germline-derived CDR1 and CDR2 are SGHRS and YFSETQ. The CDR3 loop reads CASSLDGTVRINEQYF. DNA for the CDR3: TGCGCCAGCAGCTTGGATGGGACAGTAAGGATCAACGAGCAGTACTTC.

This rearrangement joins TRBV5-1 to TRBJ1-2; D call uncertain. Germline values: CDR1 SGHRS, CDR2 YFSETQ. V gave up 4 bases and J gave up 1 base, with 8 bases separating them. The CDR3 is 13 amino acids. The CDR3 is CASSGPDNYGYTF. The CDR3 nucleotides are TGCGCCAGCAGCGGGCCAGATAACTATGGCTACACCTTC.

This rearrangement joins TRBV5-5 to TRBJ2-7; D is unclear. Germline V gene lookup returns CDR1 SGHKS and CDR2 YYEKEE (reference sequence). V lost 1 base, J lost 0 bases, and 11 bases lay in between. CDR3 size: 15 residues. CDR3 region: CASSLSVQSSYEQYF. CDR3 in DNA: TGTGCCAGCAGCTTGAGTGTACAGTCCTCCTACGAGCAGTACTTC.

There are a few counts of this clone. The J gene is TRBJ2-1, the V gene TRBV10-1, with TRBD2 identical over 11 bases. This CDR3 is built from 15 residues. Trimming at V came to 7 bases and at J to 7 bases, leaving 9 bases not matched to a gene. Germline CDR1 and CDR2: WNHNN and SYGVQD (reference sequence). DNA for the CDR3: TGCGCCAGCATCATAGCGGGAGGGCCTAGGAATGAGCAGTTCTTC. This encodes CASIIAGGPRNEQFF.

The CDR3 nucleotides are TGTGCCAGCAGCTGGGCATTACAGGGGGCAGACTACAATGAGCAGTTCTTC. This sequence encodes CASSWALQGADYNEQFF. The chain employs TRBV5-6 and TRBJ2-1, with 9 bases lining up with TRBD1. The CDR3 sequence is 17 residues long. In germline, CDR1 is SGHDT, CDR2 YYEEEE. V gave up 3 bases and J gave up 3 bases; unmatched junction bases: 10. Drawing the rest from reference TRBV5-6 and TRBJ2-1, the complete variable domain is DAGVTQSPTHLIKTRGQQVTLRCSPKSGHDTVSWYQQALGQGPQFIFQYYEEEERQRGNFPDRFSGHQFPNYSSELNVNALLLGDSALYLCASSWALQGADYNEQFFGPGTRLTVL.

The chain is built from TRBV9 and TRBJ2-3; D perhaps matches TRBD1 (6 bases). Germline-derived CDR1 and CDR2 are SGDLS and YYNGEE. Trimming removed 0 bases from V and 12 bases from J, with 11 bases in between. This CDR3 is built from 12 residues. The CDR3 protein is CASSVEQGAQYF. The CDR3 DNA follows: TGTGCCAGCAGCGTAGAACAGGGTGCTCAGTATTTT.

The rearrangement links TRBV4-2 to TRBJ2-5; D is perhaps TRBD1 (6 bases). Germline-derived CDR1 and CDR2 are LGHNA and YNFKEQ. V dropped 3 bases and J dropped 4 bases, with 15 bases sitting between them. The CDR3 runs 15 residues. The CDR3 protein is CASSQAPGQLETQYF. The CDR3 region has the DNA TGTGCCAGCAGCCAGGCCCCAGGACAGTTAGAGACCCAGTACTTC.